This TCR beta chain was documented in a study of Graves' ophthalmopathy and Graves' hyperthyroidism. CDR1 and CDR2 from the germline V gene are SSHAT and FNYEAQ (reference sequence). This CDR3 has 14 amino acids. Concerning this clonotype: At one of its ends the junction is not consistent with the germline gene, which may arise from a read error.

The authors amplified TCR beta CDR3 regions from RNA transcripts. Scientists carried out first-round RT-PCR using HTBI primers and then a second-round multiplex PCR. In TCRdb, the multiplex PCR reads were re-called with MiXCR into one record per CDR3 protein. The profile shows about 240,000 distinct CDR3 sequences, 45% of them singletons. The source of the PBMCs was roughly 10 ml of fresh peripheral blood. The material sequenced was peripheral blood. The source of this sequence is an adult man with Graves' ophthalmopathy. The chain is built from TRBV7-7 and TRBJ2-5; no reliable D call. DNA of the CDR3: TGTGCTAGCAGCCCCGGAGCAGACGAAGAGACCCAGTACTTC. It translates to CASSPGADEETQYF.